A single T cell receptor beta chain is shown here with its context. The antigen it recognizes is unknown. Per-nucleotide qualities are absent, and no much larger clonotype sits a single base away. This specimen comes from a study of Ad26.COV2.S vaccination and SARS-CoV-2 variants (dated by TCRdb to the early 2020s). Study-wide context: Vaccine-arm donors came from COV1001, a multicentre, randomized, double-blind, placebo-controlled phase I-IIa trial of Ad26.COV2.S in healthy adults. Ad26.COV2.S was given intramuscularly at 5x10^10 or 1x10^11 viral particles, as a single shot or as two shots 56 days apart. TCRbeta repertoire sequencing served as the tool for gauging how specific and how broad the SARS-CoV-2-reactive T cell receptors were following Ad26.COV2.S vaccination. A total of 32 samples were included in the TCR-sequenced set, comprising some 20 Ad26.COV2.S vaccine recipients, 5 placebo recipients and 8 SARS-CoV-2 convalescent individuals. Trial participants were randomized into five groups of five, in which low-dose or high-dose Ad26.COV2.S was given once or twice, or placebo was given on both occasions. Investigators did not know the trial group allocation while performing experiments and assessing outcomes.

Trimming removed 4 bases from V and 8 bases from J; the gene matches leave 10 bases unexplained. The CDR3 goes from the cysteine to the phenylalanine over 14 residues. Of the read, only the CDR3 DNA is kept; its 42 bases are in frame from base 1. CDR1 and CDR2, looked up from the germline V gene, are SGHDT and YYEEEE. General conclusions and limits of the study: According to the authors, total T cell responses may have been underestimated by the TCR breadth and depth analyses. After vaccination, spike-specific CD8+ and CD4+ T cell responses were reported to show substantial breadth. Higher spike-specific TCR breadth was observed in Ad26.COV2.S recipients than in placebo recipients (P = 0.0014). Comparable non-spike TCR breadth was observed between vaccine and placebo recipients, consistent with only spike being contained in the vaccine. Comparing responses between vaccine doses or regimens was not something the study was powered to do.

TCRbeta CDR3 regions were sequenced with the immunoSEQ Assay. After extraction, genomic DNA underwent amplification by bias-controlled multiplex PCR, followed by high-throughput sequencing. For the original study's pipeline: Collapsing and filtering of sequences were performed to quantify the absolute abundance of each unique TCRbeta CDR3 region. T cell fraction was estimated by normalizing TCRbeta template counts to usable DNA, with usable DNA measured through amplification of reference genes found in all nucleated cells. Repertoire TCRs were annotated as SARS-CoV-2-specific when V gene, CDR3 amino acid sequence and J gene were exactly matched to a known reactive TCR set. The reference SARS-CoV-2 TCR set was obtained from MIRA and was filtered for enrichment in COVID-19-positive ImmuneCODE repertoires, whereby public or cross-reactive TCRs were removed. Based on the MIRA antigens, annotated TCRs were further analysed at the level of specific ORF or position within ORF. Depth was the summed frequency of annotated unique rearrangements, while breadth was defined as annotated unique rearrangements over total unique productive rearrangements. Two-sided Wilcoxon rank-sum tests were applied when comparing TCR breadth between groups. TCRdb limited this immuneACCESS table to in-frame rearrangements with V and J called. A share of clones is missing; checked studies link under half to unresolved V genes, and the rest is unexplained. The V and J calls and clone size come from that table; D and trimming were worked out from the DNA. In all, the sample holds about 350,000 clones, and around 89% of those were seen once. The ten most abundant clones make up around 4.5% of the sample.

According to the study, the label for this sample's treatment or condition signals: 15 to 20 received Ad26.COV2.S at low or high dose, single or two shots; roughly five received placebo; per-sample allocation not given. For vaccine and placebo recipients, the sequenced repertoires came from samples collected on day 63 after the first injection. Cohort 1b enrolled about two dozen adults aged 18-55 years at a single site in Boston, USA, between 29 July and 7 August 2020. Ad26.COV2.S was a replication-incompetent adenovirus type 26 vector expressing a prefusion-stabilized SARS-CoV-2 spike protein from the original Wuhan strain.

The sequencing used peripheral blood, collected in a trial of Ad26.COV2.S vaccine versus placebo. The receptor was derived from a person aged 18-65 years who received the Ad26.COV2.S COVID-19 vaccine or a placebo. The chain is made from TRBV5-6 and TRBJ1-2; 8 nucleotides in the junction match TRBD1. The DNA sequence is given as TGTGCCAGCAGCCCGCCCCCTGGGACAGGCGGCTACACCTTC. It specifies CASSPPPGTGGYTF.